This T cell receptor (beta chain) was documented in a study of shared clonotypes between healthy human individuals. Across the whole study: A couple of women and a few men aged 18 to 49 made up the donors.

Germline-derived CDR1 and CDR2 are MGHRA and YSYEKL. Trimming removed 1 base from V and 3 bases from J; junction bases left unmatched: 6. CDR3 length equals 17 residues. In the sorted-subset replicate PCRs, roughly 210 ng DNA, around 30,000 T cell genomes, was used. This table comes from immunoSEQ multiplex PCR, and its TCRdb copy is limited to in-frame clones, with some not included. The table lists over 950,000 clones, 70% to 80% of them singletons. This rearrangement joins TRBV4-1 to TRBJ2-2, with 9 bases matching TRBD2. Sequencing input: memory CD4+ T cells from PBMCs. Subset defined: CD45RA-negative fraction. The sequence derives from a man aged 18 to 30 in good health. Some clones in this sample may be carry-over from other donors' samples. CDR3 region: CASSQARLAGYTGELFF. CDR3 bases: TGCGCCAGCAGCCAAGCCCGTCTAGCGGGATACACCGGGGAGCTGTTTTTT.